Below, 15 T cell receptor beta chains from the same sample are listed, as sequenced in a study of blood T cell repertoires in COVID-19. Profiled with immunoSEQ multiplex PCR; TCRdb holds only in-frame clones, not every one. The sample contains hundreds of thousands of clones, approximately 85% of which appear only once. Sequencing was done on a sample of peripheral blood. The receptors were gathered from a human donor in a cohort sampled during active COVID-19.

The genes are TRBV5-1 and TRBJ2-3, with 7 bases aligning to TRBD1. The CDR3 has 14 residues. The V gene end was trimmed by 1 base and the J gene end by 6 bases; junction bases not matched to a gene: 5. Germline CDR1 reads SGHRS; CDR2 reads YFSETQ. CDR3 amino acids: CASSLQGDGDTQYF. The CDR3 DNA reads TGCGCCAGCAGCTTGCAGGGGGATGGGGATACGCAGTATTTT.

Only one count was recorded for this clone. The rearrangement links TRBV5-6 to TRBJ2-3, with D possibly matching TRBD2 (6 bases). Trimming left V 1 base short and J 5 bases short, with 17 bases between. Germline CDR1 is SGHDT and CDR2 is YYEEEE. The length of the CDR3 is 16 residues. The CDR3 DNA sequence: TGTGCCAGCAGCTTGTTGGGTTCCGGGGGTGTAGATACGCAGTATTTT. This encodes CASSLLGSGGVDTQYF.

The CDR3 DNA is TGTGCCAGTAGTAACTTAAGACTAGCGGGGGCTCTCGAGCAGTACTTC. It translates to CASSNLRLAGALEQYF. V gene TRBV19 combines with J gene TRBJ2-7, with 12 bases lining up with TRBD2. The CDR3 has 16 amino acids. The germline V gene encodes CDR1 LNHDA and CDR2 SQIVND (reference sequence). The trim removed 4 bases at V and 6 bases at J, leaving 10 bases unmatched.

This chain connects TRBV12-3 or TRBV12-4 to TRBJ2-5; D may be TRBD2 (6 bases). The CDR3 is 13 residues long. The V and J ends lost 6 bases and 1 base respectively, with 9 bases between them. CDR3 bases: TGTGCCAGCAGCCGGGACTCCCAAGAGACCCAGTACTTC. Translated: CASSRDSQETQYF.

Comments on this clone: Other DNA sequences in this sample translate to the same CDR3. This chain links TRBV12-3 or TRBV12-4 with TRBJ1-1, with D tentatively TRBD1 (5 bases). V dropped 6 bases and J dropped 5 bases, with 7 bases sitting between them. The CDR3 consists of 11 residues. The CDR3 spells CASSPGTEAFF. CDR3 in DNA: TGTGCCAGCAGCCCAGGGACTGAAGCTTTCTTT.

This clone has just a few counts. The gene calls are TRBV6-2 or TRBV6-3 and TRBJ2-5; D may be TRBD2 (6 bases). This CDR3 has 16 residues. The V end lost 2 bases, the J end lost 0 bases, and 13 bases lay between the germline ends. From germline, CDR1 is MNHEY and CDR2 SVGEGT. CDR3 coding DNA: TGTGCCAGCAGTTACCTGGGACTTCCGAACCAAGAGACCCAGTACTTC. It translates to CASSYLGLPNQETQYF.

CDR3 sequence: CASSEDSQTYGYTF. The CDR3 nucleotides are TGTGCCAGCAGTGAGGACAGTCAAACCTATGGCTACACCTTC. The gene calls are TRBV2 and TRBJ1-2, with D possibly matching TRBD1 (6 bases). Looked up from germline, CDR1 is SNHLY and CDR2 is FYNNEI. Trimming left V 3 bases short and J 4 bases short, with 12 bases between. This CDR3 is 14 amino acids long.

V usage is TRBV25-1 and J usage is TRBJ2-3; 11 nucleotides line up with TRBD2. Germline V gene sequence: CDR1 MGHDK, CDR2 SYGVNS. The V gene end was trimmed by 1 base and the J gene end by 2 bases; junction bases not matched to a gene: 2. CDR3 length equals 16 residues. The CDR3 reads CASSEFSGGATDTQYF. The CDR3 region has the DNA TGTGCCAGCAGTGAATTTAGCGGGGGGGCCACAGATACGCAGTATTTT.

The V gene is TRBV10-2, the J gene TRBJ1-1; D remains unclear. The CDR3 consists of 11 residues. With 5 bases removed from V and 4 bases from J, the gap between germline ends came to 5 bases. Germline V lookup: CDR1 WSHSY, CDR2 SAAADI. Written as DNA, the CDR3 is TGCGCCAGCAGTCCTAGCACTGAAGCTTTCTTT. Translated: CASSPSTEAFF.

CDR3 amino acids: CASSLSGQVSTDTQYF. The CDR3 DNA is TGTGCCAGCAGTTTAAGTGGGCAGGTCAGCACAGATACGCAGTATTTT. The chain links TRBV28 to TRBJ2-3; no definite D call. The CDR3 is 16 residues long. V lost 2 bases, J lost 0 bases, and 12 bases lay in between. Germline loops: CDR1 MDHEN, CDR2 SYDVKM.

The V call is TRBV5-6, the J call TRBJ1-3; 12 nucleotides match TRBD1. There are 13 residues in the CDR3. Germline CDR1 reads SGHDT; CDR2 reads YYEEEE. Here the CDR3 reads CATGTGGGNTIYF. CDR3 in DNA: TGTGCTACCGGGACAGGGGGCGGAAACACCATATATTTT.

This chain links TRBV4-2 with TRBJ1-4, with unresolved D. V was pared by 3 bases and J by 0 bases, with 5 bases between. This CDR3 spans 14 amino acids. Germline V gives CDR1 LGHNA, CDR2 YNFKEQ. The CDR3 nucleotides are TGTGCCAGCAGCCAGGCTGCAACTAATGAAAAACTGTTTTTT. Translated: CASSQAATNEKLFF.

The rearrangement uses TRBV6-1 and TRBJ1-3; D unresolved. Germline V gene lookup returns CDR1 MNHNS and CDR2 SASEGT. CDR3 size: 15 residues. The germline V and J ends were trimmed by 2 bases and 0 bases, with 8 bases remaining between them. In DNA, the CDR3 is TGTGCCAGCAGTGAATATGCAGTCTCTGGAAACACCATATATTTT. It translates to CASSEYAVSGNTIYF.

The gene calls are TRBV7-9 and TRBJ1-1, with D possibly matching TRBD1 (6 bases). The CDR3 sequence is 14 residues long. Trimming removed 7 bases at V and 4 bases at J, with 16 bases between. Germline V CDR1 and CDR2: SEHNR, FQNEAQ (reference sequence). The CDR3 DNA sequence: TGTGCCAGCATCCCTACAGGGCAGCGCACTGAAGCTTTCTTT. Amino acid sequence: CASIPTGQRTEAFF.

V usage is TRBV7-3 and J usage is TRBJ2-5; D is uncertain. The V gene lost 1 base and the J gene lost 3 bases, with 6 bases spanning the gap. The CDR3 runs 13 residues. CDR1 and CDR2 from the germline V gene are SGHTA and FQGTGA. The CDR3 DNA reads as TGTGCCAGCAGCTTAAATACGGAAGAGACCCAGTACTTC. Translation: CASSLNTEETQYF.